This T cell receptor (beta chain) was sequenced in a study of glioma-infiltrating T cells. Study-wide context: Samples included WHO grade II oligodendrogliomas or astrocytomas and initial-diagnosis grade IV glioblastomas.

Germline V CDR1 and CDR2: MNHEY, SVGAGI. With 2 bases removed from V and 10 bases from J, the gap between germline ends came to 9 bases. This CDR3 region has 13 residues. Using RNA template, CDR3s of TCR alpha and beta were amplified with iRepertoire arm-PCR. TCRdb re-analysed the multiplex PCR reads in MiXCR, keeping a single row per CDR3 protein. The table has about 400,000 distinct CDR3 sequences, 41% seen once. Remarks on this clonotype: What it binds is unknown.

Notes on the study in general: Signature shared blood CDR3 motifs were enriched in low-divergence and depleted in high-divergence patients. Gliomas, especially low-grade, showed above-expected tissue-blood divergence; non-neoplastic patients showed below.

V usage is TRBV6-5 and J usage is TRBJ1-6; D is unclear. The specimen was glioma tissue, nonneoplastic brain tissue, or PBMCs (not recorded which). The clonotype comes from a human donor with low-grade glioma or glioblastoma, undergoing nonglioma brain surgery, or in good health (not recorded which). CDR3 loop: CASSYEGRSPLHF. The DNA of the CDR3 is TGTGCCAGCAGTTACGAAGGGCGGTCACCCCTCCACTTT.